A single T cell receptor (beta chain) is shown here with its context. This sample was included in a study of control samples from healthy donors and cancer patients. Sequenced by immunoSEQ multiplex PCR; TCRdb stores in-frame clones only, minus some. The sample holds around 120,000 clones, about 95% seen once. The length of the CDR3 is 13 residues. Germline V gene sequence: CDR1 LGHNA, CDR2 YNFKEQ. Trimming removed 4 bases at V and 7 bases at J, with 14 bases between. Sequencing was done on a sample of blood. This receptor was taken from a young man in good health. The chain combines TRBV4-2 with TRBJ2-7; D is possibly TRBD1 or TRBD2 (5 bases each). Written as DNA, the CDR3 is TGTGCCAGCAGCCCCGGGGCCCGGGATGAGCAGTACTTC. Translating it yields CASSPGARDEQYF.